This T cell receptor beta chain was obtained from a study of T-cell reconstitution after alpha-beta-depleted transplantation in children. Whole-study findings and limits: A year post-transplant, T-cell counts and diversity derived mostly from newly produced T cells. Reportedly, roughly two months post-transplant, alpha-beta T cells arose from several hundred expanded graft clones. The study traced high day-60 TCRbeta diversity in some patients to surviving recipient T cells and thymic progenitors.

A TCRbeta library incorporating unique molecular identifiers was prepared. TCRdb analysed the PCR reads with MiXCR anew, one entry per CDR3 protein. The sample lists 480,000 or so distinct CDR3 sequences, over 9.5% occurring once. This clonotype was recorded at least ten times. What it binds is not known. Germline V gene data show CDR1 as MNHEY and CDR2 as SVGEGT. V was pared by 1 base and J by 4 bases, with 9 bases between. CDR3 length: 14 residues. The chain has TRBV6-2 or TRBV6-3 and TRBJ2-3; perhaps TRBD2 as D (6 bases). The starting material was PBMCs, obtained before TCRalphabeta/CD19-depleted stem cell transplant. The clonotype comes from a child aged 2 to 9 with inherited bone marrow failure, due to receive a stem cell transplant. The CDR3 DNA sequence: TGTGCCAGCAGTTACTTCGGGGGAGCAGATACGCAGTATTTT. It specifies CASSYFGGADTQYF.